Listed below are T cell receptor beta chains from one sample, sequenced in a study of beta chain features in type 1 diabetes. TCRdb's table, derived via immunoSEQ multiplex PCR, lists solely in-frame clones and lacks some. The sample has about 370,000 clones, 8% to 10% seen once. The sample consisted of central memory CD4+ T cells from blood. Receptors were obtained from a man aged 25-45 years with type 1 diabetes. The CDR3 runs from the conserved cysteine through the conserved F or W. A D gene is named only where the DNA matches it firmly. Size tells how often a clone was seen (once, few, many) or the class of an expanded clone, and some rows leave it out.

-	TRBV7-8	15	TRBJ1-5	many	TGTGCCAGCAGTCCCGACAGGACGTACAATCAGCCCCAGCATTTT	CASSPDRTYNQPQHF
-	TRBV4-2	15	TRBJ2-1	few	TGTGCCAGCAGCCTCCACAGGGACTCCTACAATGAGCAGTTCTTC	CASSLHRDSYNEQFF
TRBD2	TRBV4-1	16	TRBJ2-3	-	TGCGCCAGCAGCCAAGCGCGTAGCGGGAGCACAGATACGCAGTATTTT	CASSQARSGSTDTQYF
-	TRBV18	12	TRBJ1-4	few	TGTGCCAGCTCACCAATCGGCGAAAAACTGTTTTTT	CASSPIGEKLFF
-	TRBV29-1	14	TRBJ2-2	few	TGCAGCGTTGAGAAGCAGCTAAACACCGGGGAGCTGTTTTTT	CSVEKQLNTGELFF
-	TRBV5-4	14	TRBJ2-3	few	TGTGCCGTACAGGCTTCCCCTAGCACAGATACGCAGTATTTT	CAVQASPSTDTQYF
-	TRBV2	15	TRBJ2-2	few	TGTGCCAGCATAGGTCTAGCGAGGAACACCGGGGAGCTGTTTTTT	CASIGLARNTGELFF
TRBD1	TRBV2	14	TRBJ1-2	-	TGTGCCAGCAGTCCCCAGGGACAGAACTATGGCTACACCTTC	CASSPQGQNYGYTF
-	TRBV4-1	17	TRBJ2-1	-	TGCGCCAGCAGCCAAGATCCTGACCGACAAGAATGGAATGAGCAGTTCTTC	CASSQDPDRQEWNEQFF
-	TRBV5-4	15	TRBJ2-2	-	TGTGCCAGCAGCAGGGACTCCCCCAGCACCGGGGAGCTGTTTTTT	CASSRDSPSTGELFF
TRBD2	TRBV4-2	16	TRBJ2-7	few	TGTGCCAGCAGCCAAGCTACGGGACTAGATTTATACGAGCAGTACTTC	CASSQATGLDLYEQYF
TRBD1	TRBV29-1	13	TRBJ1-4	few	TGCAGCGTCGGACAGGGGGGAAGTGAAAAACTGTTTTTT	CSVGQGGSEKLFF
TRBD2	TRBV6-4	16	TRBJ2-3	-	TGTGCCAGTAGGCAAGGGACTAGCGGGAGCACAGATACGCAGTATTTT	CASRQGTSGSTDTQYF
-	TRBV6-6	14	TRBJ2-2	-	TGTGCCAGCCTCGGGACGGGTAACACCGGGGAGCTGTTTTTT	CASLGTGNTGELFF
-	TRBV12-5	13	TRBJ2-3	-	TGTGCTAGTGGTTTTGGGGGGCCAGATACGCAGTATTTT	CASGFGGPDTQYF
-	TRBV11-2	14	TRBJ2-6	few	TGTGCCAGCAGCTCAGGGGTTGGGGCCAACGTCCTGACTTTC	CASSSGVGANVLTF
TRBD1	TRBV5-1	16	TRBJ1-1	few	TGCGCCAGCAGCCCATTACAGGGGAGGTCGGGCACTGAAGCTTTCTTT	CASSPLQGRSGTEAFF
-	TRBV29-1	13	TRBJ2-2	few	TGCAGCGTTGAAGGGTCAGGATCCGGGGAGCTGTTTTTT	CSVEGSGSGELFF
TRBD1	TRBV6-5	16	TRBJ2-7	few	TGTGCCAGCAGTTCAGGAGACGGGACAGGGGCCTACGAGCAGTACTTC	CASSSGDGTGAYEQYF
-	TRBV6-1	15	TRBJ2-1	-	TGTGCCAGCAGTTTACAGGGCGTCTCCTACAATGAGCAGTTCTTC	CASSLQGVSYNEQFF
-	TRBV27	13	TRBJ2-7	few	TGTGCCAGCACTACGACAGGAACCTACGAGCAGTACTTC	CASTTTGTYEQYF
-	TRBV28	16	TRBJ2-6	few	TGTGCCAGCAGTTCTCACGGGTGGTCTGGGGCCAACGTCCTGACTTTC	CASSSHGWSGANVLTF
TRBD2	TRBV25-1	17	TRBJ2-1	-	TGTGCCAGCAGTGAACCCCCGGGCGCTAGCGGGAACAATGAGCAGTTCTTC	CASSEPPGASGNNEQFF
TRBD2	TRBV19	13	TRBJ2-7	-	TGTGCCAGTTCGAATCTAGCGGGCTACGAGCAGTACTTC	CASSNLAGYEQYF
-	TRBV27	12	TRBJ1-2	few	TGTGCCAGCAGTGACCCGTACCGTGGCTACACCTTC	CASSDPYRGYTF
TRBD1	TRBV6-1	16	TRBJ2-7	-	TGTGCCAGCAGTGAAGCGCTTTGGGCAGGGGGACACGAGCAGTACTTC	CASSEALWAGGHEQYF
TRBD1	TRBV29-1	13	TRBJ2-5	few	TGCAGCGTTGAGGGGACAGGGGATGAGACCCAGTACTTC	CSVEGTGDETQYF
-	TRBV12-5	13	TRBJ2-7	-	TGTGCTAGTGGTTTGTCCGGGGGGCGCGAGCAGTACTTC	CASGLSGGREQYF
TRBD2	TRBV5-1	16	TRBJ2-1	few	TGCGCCAGCAGCAGGGATGTACTAGCGGGAGGGAATGAGCAGTTCTTC	CASSRDVLAGGNEQFF
-	TRBV28	14	TRBJ1-2	-	TGTGCCAGCAGTTCGGGCCTTAATAACTATGGCTACACCTTC	CASSSGLNNYGYTF
-	TRBV28	13	TRBJ2-7	-	TGTGCCAGCACAACAGGGTTTGGTGACGAGCAGTACTTC	CASTTGFGDEQYF
-	TRBV10-3	11	TRBJ1-1	-	TGTGCCAGCAGCCCCGGCAGCGGAACTTTCTTT	CASSPGSGTFF
TRBD1	TRBV2	15	TRBJ2-1	few	TGTGCCAGCAGGTTGACAGGGGGAGGGCACAATGAGCAGTTCTTC	CASRLTGGGHNEQFF
-	TRBV7-2	15	TRBJ2-6	-	TGTGCCAGCAGCTTAGGGACCTCTGGGGCCAACGTCCTGACTTTC	CASSLGTSGANVLTF
-	TRBV4-3	15	TRBJ2-1	few	TGCGCCAGCAGCCAAGAAGTCGGGACCCACAATGAGCAGTTCTTC	CASSQEVGTHNEQFF
-	TRBV7-9	15	TRBJ1-4	few	TGTGCCAGCAGCCGCAGGGGCCGGGGGAGTGAAAAACTGTTTTTT	CASSRRGRGSEKLFF
-	TRBV6-6	13	TRBJ2-1	-	TGTGCCAGCAGTTACACGTCTGGGGATGAGCAGTTCTTC	CASSYTSGDEQFF
-	TRBV5-1	13	TRBJ2-1	-	TGCGCCAGCAGCTTACCCATGGCCTTTGAGCAGTTCTTC	CASSLPMAFEQFF
-	TRBV9	16	TRBJ2-2	few	TGTGCCAGCAGCGCCACGAAGAAGGGGAACACCGGGGAGCTGTTTTTT	CASSATKKGNTGELFF
TRBD2	TRBV30	18	TRBJ2-1	-	TGTGCCTGGAGTGTACTGAGCGGGAGGGCCCTCGGGCCAAATGAGCAGTTCTTC	CAWSVLSGRALGPNEQFF
TRBD1	TRBV30	15	TRBJ1-1	-	TGTGCCTGGAGCACCGGGACAGGGGGCTTCACTGAAGCTTTCTTT	CAWSTGTGGFTEAFF
TRBD2	TRBV27	15	TRBJ2-1	-	TGTGCCAGCAGTTCCCGGACTAGCGGGTACAATGAGCAGTTCTTC	CASSSRTSGYNEQFF
-	TRBV6-1	15	TRBJ2-2	-	TGTGCCAGCAGTGTGCTGTCCGCGAACACCGGGGAGCTGTTTTTT	CASSVLSANTGELFF
TRBD1	TRBV5-6	16	TRBJ2-2	-	TGTGCCAGCAGCTTCATGGGACAGGGATACACCGGGGAGCTGTTTTTT	CASSFMGQGYTGELFF
-	TRBV6-5	14	TRBJ1-4	-	TGTGCCAGCAGTTACAATCTTGTCGGCGAAAAACTGTTTTTT	CASSYNLVGEKLFF
-	TRBV19	15	TRBJ1-2	-	TGTGCCAGTAGAACATCACAGGGCGTCGATTCTGGCTACACCTTC	CASRTSQGVDSGYTF
-	TRBV7-2	13	TRBJ1-2	-	TGTGCCAGCAGCTTAATGGCACTCTATGGCTACACCTTC	CASSLMALYGYTF
-	TRBV4-3	14	TRBJ2-5	few	TGCGCCAGCAGCCAAGATACACAGCAAGAGACCCAGTACTTC	CASSQDTQQETQYF
-	TRBV7-2	13	TRBJ2-3	-	TGTGCCAGTAAAAGGGGTGGGGCAGATACGCAGTATTTT	CASKRGGADTQYF
-	TRBV7-8	12	TRBJ2-7	few	TGTGCCAGCAGCCTACGGGAGTACGAGCAGTACTTC	CASSLREYEQYF
-	TRBV11-2	15	TRBJ2-7	-	TGTGCCAGCAGCTTAGAGTACAGGTCCCCTACCGAGCAGTACTTC	CASSLEYRSPTEQYF
-	TRBV28	16	TRBJ2-7	many	TGTGCCAGCAGTCCCCCGTTACAGGGAAGGCCCTACGAGCAGTACTTC	CASSPPLQGRPYEQYF
TRBD1	TRBV6-5	16	TRBJ1-5	-	TGTGCCAGCAGTTCCCCGACAGGGGACAACAATCAGCCCCAGCATTTT	CASSSPTGDNNQPQHF
-	TRBV27	15	TRBJ2-3	-	TGTGCCAGCAGTTTTAGCCTAGCGTCCACAGATACGCAGTATTTT	CASSFSLASTDTQYF
-	TRBV7-2	14	TRBJ1-5	few	TGTGCCAGCAGCCGGGCAGGGGCAGGCCAGCCCCAGCATTTT	CASSRAGAGQPQHF